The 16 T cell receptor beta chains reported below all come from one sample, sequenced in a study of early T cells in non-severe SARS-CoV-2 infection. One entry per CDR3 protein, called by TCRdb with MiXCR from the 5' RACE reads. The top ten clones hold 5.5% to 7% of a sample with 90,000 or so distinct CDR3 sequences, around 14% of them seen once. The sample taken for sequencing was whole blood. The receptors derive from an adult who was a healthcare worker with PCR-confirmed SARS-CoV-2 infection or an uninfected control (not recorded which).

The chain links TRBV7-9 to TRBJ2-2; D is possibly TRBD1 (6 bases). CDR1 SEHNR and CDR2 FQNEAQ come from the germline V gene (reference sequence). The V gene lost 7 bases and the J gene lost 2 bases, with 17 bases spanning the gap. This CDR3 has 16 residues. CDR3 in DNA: TGTGCCAGCACCGACGGACAGATTCGAAACACCGGGGAGCTGTTTTTT. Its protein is CASTDGQIRNTGELFF.

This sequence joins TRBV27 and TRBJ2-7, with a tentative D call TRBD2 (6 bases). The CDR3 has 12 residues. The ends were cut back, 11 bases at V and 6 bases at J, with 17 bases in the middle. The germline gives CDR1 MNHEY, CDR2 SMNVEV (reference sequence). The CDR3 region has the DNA TGTGCCGCCAGTGGGGGGACTGGCGAGCAGTACTTC. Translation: CAASGGTGEQYF.

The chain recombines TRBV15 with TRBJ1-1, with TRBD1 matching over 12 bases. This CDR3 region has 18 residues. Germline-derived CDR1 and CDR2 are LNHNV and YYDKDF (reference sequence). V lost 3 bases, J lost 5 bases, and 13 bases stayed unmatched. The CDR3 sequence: CATSSIGSGQGARTEAFF. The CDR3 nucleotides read TGTGCCACCAGCAGTATCGGTTCGGGACAGGGGGCCCGAACTGAAGCTTTCTTT. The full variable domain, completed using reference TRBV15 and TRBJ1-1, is DAMVIQNPRYQVTQFGKPVTLSCSQTLNHNVMYWYQQKSSQAPKLLFHYYDKDFNNEADTPDNFQSRRPNTSFCFLDIRSPGLGDTAMYLCATSSIGSGQGARTEAFFGQGTRLTVV.

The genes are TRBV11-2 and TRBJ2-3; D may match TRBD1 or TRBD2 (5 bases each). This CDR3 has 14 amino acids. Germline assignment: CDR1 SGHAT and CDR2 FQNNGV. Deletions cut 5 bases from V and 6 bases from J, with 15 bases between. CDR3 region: CASSPIPGTDTQYF. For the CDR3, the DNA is TGTGCCAGCAGCCCCATCCCAGGGACGGATACGCAGTATTTT.

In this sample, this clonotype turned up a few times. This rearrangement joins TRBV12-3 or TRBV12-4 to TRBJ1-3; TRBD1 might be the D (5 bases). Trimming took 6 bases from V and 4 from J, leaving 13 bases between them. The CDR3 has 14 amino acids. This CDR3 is CASSPEGVGNTIYF. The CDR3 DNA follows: TGTGCCAGCAGCCCCGAAGGGGTCGGAAACACCATATATTTT.

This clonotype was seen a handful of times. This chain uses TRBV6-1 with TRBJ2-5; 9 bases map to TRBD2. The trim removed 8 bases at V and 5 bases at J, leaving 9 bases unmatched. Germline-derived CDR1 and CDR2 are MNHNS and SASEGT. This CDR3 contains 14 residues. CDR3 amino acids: CASFRREGRETQYF. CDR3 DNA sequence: TGTGCCAGCTTTCGGCGGGAGGGCCGGGAGACCCAGTACTTC.

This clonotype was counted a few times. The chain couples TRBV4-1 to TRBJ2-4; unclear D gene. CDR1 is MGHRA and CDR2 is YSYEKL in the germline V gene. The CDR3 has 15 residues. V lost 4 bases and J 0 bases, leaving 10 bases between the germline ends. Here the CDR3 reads CASSPRSEAKNIQYF. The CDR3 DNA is TGCGCCAGCAGCCCCCGTTCCGAAGCCAAAAACATTCAGTACTTC.

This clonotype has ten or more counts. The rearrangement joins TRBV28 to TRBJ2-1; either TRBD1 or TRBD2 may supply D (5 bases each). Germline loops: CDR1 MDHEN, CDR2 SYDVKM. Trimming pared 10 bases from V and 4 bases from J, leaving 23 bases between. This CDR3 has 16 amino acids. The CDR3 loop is CATCLALGDSYNEQFF. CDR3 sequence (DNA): TGTGCCACCTGTCTTGCCCTGGGGGATTCTTACAATGAGCAGTTCTTC.

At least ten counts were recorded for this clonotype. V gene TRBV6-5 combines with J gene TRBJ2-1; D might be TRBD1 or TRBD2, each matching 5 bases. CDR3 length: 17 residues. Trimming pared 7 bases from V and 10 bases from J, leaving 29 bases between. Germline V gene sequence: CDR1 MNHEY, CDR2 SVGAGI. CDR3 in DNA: TGTGCCAGCATTCGAATGGGTGCCTCTGGGAGTTCAGGGGAGCAGTTCTTC. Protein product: CASIRMGASGSSGEQFF.

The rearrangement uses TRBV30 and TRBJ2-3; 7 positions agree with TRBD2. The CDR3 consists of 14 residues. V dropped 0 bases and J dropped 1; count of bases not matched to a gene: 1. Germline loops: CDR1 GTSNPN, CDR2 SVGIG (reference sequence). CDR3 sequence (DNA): TGTGCCTGGAGTGTAACTAGCGGCACAGATACGCAGTATTTT. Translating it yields CAWSVTSGTDTQYF.

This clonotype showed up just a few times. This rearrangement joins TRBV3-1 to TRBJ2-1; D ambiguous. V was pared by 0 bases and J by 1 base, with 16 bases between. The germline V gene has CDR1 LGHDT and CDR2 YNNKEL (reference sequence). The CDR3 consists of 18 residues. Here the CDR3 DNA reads TGTGCCAGCAGCCAAGAATCTGGGATAGCCGGGTCCTACAATGAGCAGTTCTTC. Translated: CASSQESGIAGSYNEQFF.

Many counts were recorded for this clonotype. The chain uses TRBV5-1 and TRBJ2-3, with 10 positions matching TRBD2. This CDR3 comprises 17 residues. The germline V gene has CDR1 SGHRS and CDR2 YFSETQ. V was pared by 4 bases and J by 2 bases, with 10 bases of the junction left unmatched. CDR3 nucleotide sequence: TGCGCCAGCAGCCCGACCCGGACTAGCGGCGACACAGATACGCAGTATTTT. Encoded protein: CASSPTRTSGDTDTQYF.

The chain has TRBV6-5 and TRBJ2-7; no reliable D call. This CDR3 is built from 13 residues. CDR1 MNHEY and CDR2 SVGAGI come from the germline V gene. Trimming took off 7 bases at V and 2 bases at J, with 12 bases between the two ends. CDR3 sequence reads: CASISHSPYEQYF. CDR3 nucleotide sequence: TGTGCCAGCATCAGCCACAGCCCCTACGAGCAGTACTTC.

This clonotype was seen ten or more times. CDR3 sequence (DNA): TGCGCCAGCACCCCCGGGACAGGGGCGGCCTACGAGCAGTACTTC. Its protein product is CASTPGTGAAYEQYF. This chain uses TRBV4-3 with TRBJ2-7; 10 positions match TRBD1. The CDR3 contains 15 residues. Germline assignment: CDR1 LGHNA and CDR2 YSLEER. V dropped 7 bases and J dropped 2; count of bases not matched to a gene: 8.

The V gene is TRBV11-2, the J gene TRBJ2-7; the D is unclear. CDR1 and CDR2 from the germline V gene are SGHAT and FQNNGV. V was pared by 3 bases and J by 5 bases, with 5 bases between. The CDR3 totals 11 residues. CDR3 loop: CASSFENEQYF. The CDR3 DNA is TGTGCCAGCAGCTTCGAGAACGAGCAGTACTTC.

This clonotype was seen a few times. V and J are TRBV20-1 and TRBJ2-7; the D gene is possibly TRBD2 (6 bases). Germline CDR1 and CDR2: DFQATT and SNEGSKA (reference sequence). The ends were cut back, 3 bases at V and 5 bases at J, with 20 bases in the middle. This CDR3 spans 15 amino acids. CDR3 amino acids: CSARGGVGLLDEQYF. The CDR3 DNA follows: TGCAGTGCTAGGGGCGGGGTAGGACTACTTGACGAGCAGTACTTC.